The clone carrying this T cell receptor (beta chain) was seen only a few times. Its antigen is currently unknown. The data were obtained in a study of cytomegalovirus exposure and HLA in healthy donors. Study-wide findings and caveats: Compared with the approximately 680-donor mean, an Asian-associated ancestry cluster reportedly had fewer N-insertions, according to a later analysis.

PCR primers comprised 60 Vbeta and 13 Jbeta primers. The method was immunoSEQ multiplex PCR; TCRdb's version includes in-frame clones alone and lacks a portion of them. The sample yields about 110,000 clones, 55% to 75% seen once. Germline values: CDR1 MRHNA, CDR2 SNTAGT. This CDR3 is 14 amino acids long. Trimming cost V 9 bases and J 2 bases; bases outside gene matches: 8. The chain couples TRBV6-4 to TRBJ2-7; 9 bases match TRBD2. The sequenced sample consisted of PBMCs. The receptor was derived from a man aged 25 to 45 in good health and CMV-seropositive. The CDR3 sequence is CASLAGDHTYEQYV. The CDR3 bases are TGTGCCAGTTTAGCGGGAGACCATACCTACGAGCAGTACGTC.